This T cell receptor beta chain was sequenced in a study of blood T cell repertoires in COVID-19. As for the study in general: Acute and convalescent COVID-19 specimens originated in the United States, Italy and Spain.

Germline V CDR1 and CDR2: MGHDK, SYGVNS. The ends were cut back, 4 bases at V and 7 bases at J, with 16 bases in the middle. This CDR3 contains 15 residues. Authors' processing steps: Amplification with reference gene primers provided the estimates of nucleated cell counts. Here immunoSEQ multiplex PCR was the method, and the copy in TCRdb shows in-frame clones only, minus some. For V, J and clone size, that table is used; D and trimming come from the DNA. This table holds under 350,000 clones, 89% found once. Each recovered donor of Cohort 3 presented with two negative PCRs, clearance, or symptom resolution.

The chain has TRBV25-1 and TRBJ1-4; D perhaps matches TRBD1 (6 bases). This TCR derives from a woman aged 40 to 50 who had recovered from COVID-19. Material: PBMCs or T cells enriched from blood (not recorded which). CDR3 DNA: TGTGCCAGCAGTGTAACAGGGACGGGTGGTGAAAAACTGTTTTTT. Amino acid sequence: CASSVTGTGGEKLFF.